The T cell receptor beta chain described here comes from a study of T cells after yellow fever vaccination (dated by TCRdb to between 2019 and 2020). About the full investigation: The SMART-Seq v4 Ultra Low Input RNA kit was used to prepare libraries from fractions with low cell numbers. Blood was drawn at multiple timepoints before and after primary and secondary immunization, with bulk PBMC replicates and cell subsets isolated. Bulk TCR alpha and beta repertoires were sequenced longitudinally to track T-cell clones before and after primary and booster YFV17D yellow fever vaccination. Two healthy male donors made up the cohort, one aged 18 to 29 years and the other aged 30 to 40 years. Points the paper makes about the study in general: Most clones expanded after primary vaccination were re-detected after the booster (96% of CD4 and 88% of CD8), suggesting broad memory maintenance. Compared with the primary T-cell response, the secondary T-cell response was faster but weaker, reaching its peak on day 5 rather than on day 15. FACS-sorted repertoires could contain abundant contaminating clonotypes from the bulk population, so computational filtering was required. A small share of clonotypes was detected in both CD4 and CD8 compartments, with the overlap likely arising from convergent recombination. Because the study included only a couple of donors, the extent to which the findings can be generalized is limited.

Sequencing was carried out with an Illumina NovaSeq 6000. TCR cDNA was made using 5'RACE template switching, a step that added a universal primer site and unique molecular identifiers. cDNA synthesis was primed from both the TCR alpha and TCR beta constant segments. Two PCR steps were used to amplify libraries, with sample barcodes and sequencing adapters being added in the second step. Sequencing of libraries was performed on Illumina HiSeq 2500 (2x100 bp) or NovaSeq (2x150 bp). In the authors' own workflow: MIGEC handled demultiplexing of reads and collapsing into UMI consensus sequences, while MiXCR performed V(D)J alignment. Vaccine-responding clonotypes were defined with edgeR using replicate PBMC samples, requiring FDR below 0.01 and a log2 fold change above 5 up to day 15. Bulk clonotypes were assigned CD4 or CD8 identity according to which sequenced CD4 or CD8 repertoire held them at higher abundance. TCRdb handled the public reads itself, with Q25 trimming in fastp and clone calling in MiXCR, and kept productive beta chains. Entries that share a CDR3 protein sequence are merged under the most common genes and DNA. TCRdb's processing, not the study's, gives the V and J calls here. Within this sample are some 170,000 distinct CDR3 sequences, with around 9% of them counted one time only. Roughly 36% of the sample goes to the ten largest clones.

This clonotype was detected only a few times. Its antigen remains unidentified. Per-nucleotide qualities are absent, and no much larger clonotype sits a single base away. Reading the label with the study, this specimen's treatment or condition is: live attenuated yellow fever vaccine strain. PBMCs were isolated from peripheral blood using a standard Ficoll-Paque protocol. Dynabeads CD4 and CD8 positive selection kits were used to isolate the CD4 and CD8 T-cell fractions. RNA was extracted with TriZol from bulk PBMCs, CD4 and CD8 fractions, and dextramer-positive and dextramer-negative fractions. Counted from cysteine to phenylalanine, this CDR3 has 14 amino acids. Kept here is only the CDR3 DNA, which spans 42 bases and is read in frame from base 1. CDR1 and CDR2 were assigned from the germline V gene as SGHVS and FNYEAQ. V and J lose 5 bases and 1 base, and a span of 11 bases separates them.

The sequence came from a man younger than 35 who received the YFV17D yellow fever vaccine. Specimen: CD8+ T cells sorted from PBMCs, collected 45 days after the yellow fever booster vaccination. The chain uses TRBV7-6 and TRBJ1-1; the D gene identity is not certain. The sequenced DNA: TGTGCCAGCAGCCATACGGCCGAGAACACTGAAGCTTTCTTT. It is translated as CASSHTAENTEAFF.